These 13 T cell receptor beta chains originate from one sample sequenced in a study of blood T cell repertoires in COVID-19. TCRdb's copy holds only in-frame clones and misses some; the assay was immunoSEQ multiplex PCR. The profile shows about 200,000 clones, over 80% of them singletons. The specimen sequenced was peripheral blood. The receptors were gathered from a woman aged 60-75 years with COVID-19, enrolled during active disease.

The genes are TRBV5-1 and TRBJ2-4; D is undetermined. The CDR3 totals 14 residues. V gave up 4 bases and J gave up 5 bases, with 13 bases separating them. Germline V gene sequence: CDR1 SGHRS, CDR2 YFSETQ. The CDR3 protein is CASSPSSGQNIQYF. As DNA, the CDR3 is TGCGCCAGCAGCCCGTCCTCAGGTCAAAACATTCAGTACTTC.

The gene calls are TRBV9 and TRBJ1-2, with D hard to call. V shed 0 bases and J shed 8 bases, with 17 bases lying between them. The CDR3 spans 15 residues. Germline CDR1 reads SGDLS; CDR2 reads YYNGEE. CDR3 DNA: TGTGCCAGCAGCGTAGCCAATGGAAGAAGCGAAGGCTACACCTTC. This translates into CASSVANGRSEGYTF.

There are a few counts of this clone. The gene calls are TRBV9 and TRBJ2-1; 7 bases match TRBD2. The CDR3 covers 15 residues. Trimming removed 3 bases from V and 6 bases from J; junction bases left unmatched: 9. The V gene's germline CDR1 is SGDLS and CDR2 YYNGEE. The CDR3, as DNA: TGTGCCAGCAGCGGCGGACTAGGTGGGGGCAATGAGCAGTTCTTC. It is translated as CASSGGLGGGNEQFF.

The J gene is TRBJ1-6, the V gene TRBV20-1; D is unclear. The CDR3 is 12 residues long. Germline V gene data show CDR1 as DFQATT and CDR2 as SNEGSKA (reference sequence). V was cut by 3 bases and J by 9 bases, with 9 bases left in between. CDR3 loop: CSASDGSSPLHF. The CDR3 DNA reads TGCAGTGCTAGTGACGGTAGTTCACCCCTCCACTTT.

The chain combines TRBV9 with TRBJ1-2; TRBD1 aligns across 7 bases. The CDR3 covers 14 residues. The V and J ends lost 2 bases and 4 bases, in that order; junction bases with no gene match: 5. CDR1 is SGDLS, CDR2 YYNGEE, per germline. The CDR3 sequence: CASSVPGQPYGYTF. CDR3 sequence (DNA): TGTGCCAGCAGCGTGCCGGGACAGCCCTATGGCTACACCTTC.

J is TRBJ2-7 and V is TRBV11-1, with 8 bases aligning to TRBD1. With 3 bases clipped from V and 5 bases from J, the junction kept 6 bases outside the gene matches. The V gene's germline CDR1 is SGHAT and CDR2 FQDESV (reference sequence). This CDR3 region has 14 residues. CDR3 residues: CASSLTDRGHEQYF. CDR3 in DNA: TGTGCCAGCAGCTTGACAGACAGGGGCCACGAGCAGTACTTC.

The V and J genes are TRBV5-1 and TRBJ2-2; D uncertain. V lost 7 bases and J lost 1, with 5 bases in between. The CDR3 has 12 residues. Germline V gene data show CDR1 as SGHRS and CDR2 as YFSETQ. The CDR3 sequence is CASRGNTGELFF. As DNA, the CDR3 is TGCGCCAGCCGCGGGAACACCGGGGAGCTGTTTTTT.

This chain joins TRBV24-1 and TRBJ1-2; TRBD1 aligns across 8 bases. Trimming at V came to 4 bases and at J to 2 bases, leaving 2 bases not matched to a gene. Germline lookup yields CDR1 KGHDR and CDR2 SFDVKD. The length of the CDR3 is 14 residues. The CDR3 bases are TGTGCCACCAGTGAACAGGGGGTCAACTATGGCTACACCTTC. Translation gives CATSEQGVNYGYTF.

The chain uses TRBV19 and TRBJ1-1; the D gene is possibly TRBD1 (5 bases). CDR3 size: 17 residues. Germline V gene sequence: CDR1 LNHDA, CDR2 SQIVND (reference sequence). V lost 2 bases, J lost 1 base, and 17 bases lay in between. The chain's CDR3 is CASSIWTLPLSNTEAFF. The CDR3 coding sequence is TGTGCCAGTAGTATATGGACACTACCCCTATCGAACACTGAAGCTTTCTTT.

The chain recombines TRBV9 with TRBJ2-7, with TRBD2 identical over 7 bases. V dropped 0 bases and J dropped 7; count of bases not matched to a gene: 4. The CDR3 has 13 residues. Germline CDR1 reads SGDLS; CDR2 reads YYNGEE. CDR3 DNA sequence: TGTGCCAGCAGCGTAGCGGGAGGAAGGGAGCAGTACTTC. This gives the protein CASSVAGGREQYF.

The V gene is TRBV7-2, the J gene TRBJ1-1; the D is unclear. Germline V lookup: CDR1 SGHTA, CDR2 FQGNSA. The CDR3 runs to 13 residues. V was trimmed by 5 bases and J by 0 bases, leaving 7 bases between them. CDR3 bases: TGTGCCAGCAGCACACAGATGAACACTGAAGCTTTCTTT. Its protein product is CASSTQMNTEAFF.

The rearrangement joins TRBV28 to TRBJ1-1, with 10 bases identical to TRBD1. The J segment lost 0 bases and the V segment lost 5 bases, leaving 9 bases of the junction unmatched. CDR3 length equals 17 residues. Germline CDR1 reads MDHEN; CDR2 reads SYDVKM. CDR3 sequence reads: CASSRMTGGLLNTEAFF. The CDR3 DNA sequence: TGTGCCAGCAGTCGAATGACAGGGGGCCTTTTGAACACTGAAGCTTTCTTT.

V and J are TRBV5-8 and TRBJ2-2; D gene unclear. V was pared by 2 bases and J by 0 bases, with 14 bases between. CDR3 size: 17 residues. Germline values: CDR1 SGHTS, CDR2 YDEGEE. CDR3 sequence (DNA): TGTGCCAGCAGCTTCACCCTCCTAGGAGCGAACACCGGGGAGCTGTTTTTT. Protein: CASSFTLLGANTGELFF.